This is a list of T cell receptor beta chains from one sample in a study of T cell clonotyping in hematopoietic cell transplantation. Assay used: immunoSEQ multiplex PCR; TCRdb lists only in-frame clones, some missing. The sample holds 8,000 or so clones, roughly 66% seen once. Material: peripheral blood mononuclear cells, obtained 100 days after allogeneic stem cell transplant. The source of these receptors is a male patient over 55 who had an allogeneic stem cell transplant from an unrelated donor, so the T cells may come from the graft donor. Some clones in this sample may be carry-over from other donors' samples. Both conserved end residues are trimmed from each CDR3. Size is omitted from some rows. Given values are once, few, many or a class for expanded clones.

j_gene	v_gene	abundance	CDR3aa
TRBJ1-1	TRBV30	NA	AWDGGAYTEAF
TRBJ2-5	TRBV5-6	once	ASSLPWGKETQY
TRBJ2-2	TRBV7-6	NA	ASSLEAGAGGELF
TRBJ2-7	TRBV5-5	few	ASRGLAEYEQY
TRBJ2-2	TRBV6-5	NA	ASSEEWGNTGELF
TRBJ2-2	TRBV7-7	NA	ASSLAGTGELF
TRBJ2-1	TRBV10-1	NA	ASSPASSSYNEQF
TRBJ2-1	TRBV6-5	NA	ASQSQAYGNEQF
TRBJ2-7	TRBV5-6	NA	ASSPHGGAYEQY
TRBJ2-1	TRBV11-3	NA	ASSTRTSAHEQF
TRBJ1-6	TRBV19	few	ASAGNLGNSPLH
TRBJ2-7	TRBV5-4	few	ASSRTGYEQY
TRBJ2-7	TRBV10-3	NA	AISEVRQGYEQY
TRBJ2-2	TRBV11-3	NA	ASSSIYRAGELF
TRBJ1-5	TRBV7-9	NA	ASSLAPLGQGRNQPQH
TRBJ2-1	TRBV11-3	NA	ASSLGKNEQF
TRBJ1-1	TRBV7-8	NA	ASSLGLRATEAF
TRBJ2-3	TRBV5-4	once	ASSLLADTQY
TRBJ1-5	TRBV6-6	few	ASSSTTGSNQPQH
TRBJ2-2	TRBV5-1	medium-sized	ASSLDGGGEYGELF
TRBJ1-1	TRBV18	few	ASSPDLQAHWTEAF
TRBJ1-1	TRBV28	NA	ASTPGDRARTEAF
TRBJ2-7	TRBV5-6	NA	ASSLRDRGYEQY